What follows are 11 T cell receptor beta chains derived from one specimen sequenced in a study of Ad26.COV2.S vaccination and SARS-CoV-2 variants. TCRdb keeps only in-frame clones here, not all; method: immunoSEQ multiplex PCR. Of fewer than 150,000 clones listed, 75% to 90% are singletons. The sequencing here drew on peripheral blood, taken after recovery from COVID-19. The receptors were sampled from a human donor who had recovered from COVID-19.

The rearrangement joins TRBV2 to TRBJ2-7, with 7 nucleotides matching TRBD2. V lost 1 base and J lost 4; bases outside the gene matches: 4. This CDR3 is built from 14 residues. Germline loops: CDR1 SNHLY, CDR2 FYNNEI. CDR3 residues: CASSEVAGEYEQYF. The CDR3 nucleotides read TGTGCCAGCAGTGAAGTTGCGGGGGAATACGAGCAGTACTTC.

The chain employs TRBV30 and TRBJ1-1; no reliable D call. Deletions cut 0 bases from V and 2 bases from J, with 10 bases between. The CDR3 runs to 14 residues. Germline loops: CDR1 GTSNPN, CDR2 SVGIG (reference sequence). The CDR3 nucleotides read TGTGCCTGGAGTGTACGGGTTACAAACACTGAAGCTTTCTTT. As protein: CAWSVRVTNTEAFF.

This sequence joins TRBV28 and TRBJ2-5; D perhaps matches TRBD2 (6 bases). The CDR3 extends over 15 amino acids. Germline V gene sequence: CDR1 MDHEN, CDR2 SYDVKM. V was shortened by 6 bases and J by 2 bases, with 16 bases between the two germline ends. The chain's CDR3 is CASSGVGTGQETQYF. In DNA form, the CDR3 reads TGTGCCAGCAGCGGCGTGGGGACTGGGCAAGAGACCCAGTACTTC.

The V call is TRBV2, the J call TRBJ1-4, with D uncertain. Germline loops: CDR1 SNHLY, CDR2 FYNNEI. The length of the CDR3 is 13 residues. Trimming pared 5 bases from V and 4 bases from J, leaving 8 bases between. CDR3 nucleotide sequence: TGTGCCAGCAGTTCCGGCCTTAATGAAAAACTGTTTTTT. This encodes CASSSGLNEKLFF.

The chain couples TRBV25-1 to TRBJ2-7; D remains unclear. The CDR3 has 15 amino acids. V lost 4 bases and J 2 bases, leaving 15 bases between the germline ends. Looked up from germline, CDR1 is MGHDK and CDR2 is SYGVNS. The CDR3 loop reads CASSGYDTATYEQYF. In nucleotides, the CDR3 is TGTGCCAGCAGTGGGTACGACACGGCGACCTACGAGCAGTACTTC.

The chain employs TRBV6-5 and TRBJ1-2; D may be TRBD1 (6 bases). The CDR3 is made up of 13 amino acids. Trimming shortened V by 5 bases and J by 3 bases, and 10 bases separated the two germline ends. CDR1 is MNHEY and CDR2 is SVGAGI in the germline V gene. CDR3 nucleotide sequence: TGTGCCAGCAGTCGGGGGGCTGACTATGGCTACACCTTC. Translating gives CASSRGADYGYTF.

The gene calls are TRBV11-2 and TRBJ2-7; possibly TRBD2 for D (6 bases). Germline V gene sequence: CDR1 SGHAT, CDR2 FQNNGV. The CDR3 runs to 15 residues. With 5 bases removed from V and 0 bases from J, the gap between germline ends came to 14 bases. CDR3 sequence: CASSLSGGDSYEQYF. DNA for the CDR3: TGTGCCAGCAGCCTGTCCGGGGGAGACTCCTACGAGCAGTACTTC.

This sequence joins TRBV5-1 and TRBJ1-3, with D possibly being TRBD1 (5 bases). The germline gives CDR1 SGHRS, CDR2 YFSETQ. V lost 4 bases, J lost 2 bases, and 10 bases lay in between. This CDR3 comprises 14 residues. In nucleotides, the CDR3 is TGCGCCAGCAGCGCCGGGACGGCTGGAAACACCATATATTTT. It codes for CASSAGTAGNTIYF.

The chain joins TRBV3-1 (or the pseudogene TRBV3-2) to TRBJ2-7, with no clear D. Trimming pared 0 bases from V and 0 bases from J, leaving 12 bases between. CDR1 is LGHDT and CDR2 is YNNKEL in the germline V gene (reference sequence). The CDR3 loop spans 16 amino acids. Here the CDR3 reads CASSQEGPGYSYEQYF. Here the CDR3 DNA reads TGTGCCAGCAGCCAAGAAGGGCCAGGATACTCCTACGAGCAGTACTTC.

The chain couples TRBV6-5 to TRBJ2-7, with D tentatively TRBD2 (6 bases). Germline V gene lookup returns CDR1 MNHEY and CDR2 SVGAGI. The CDR3 length is 15 residues. Between the trimmed V and J ends, which lost 7 bases and 0 bases, there was a span of 16 bases. This CDR3 reads CASNSGLSSSYEQYF. CDR3 nucleotides: TGTGCCAGCAACTCGGGACTCTCGAGCTCCTACGAGCAGTACTTC.

The V gene is TRBV7-2, the J gene TRBJ2-5; the match to TRBD2 covers 14 bases. The CDR3 is made up of 18 amino acids. Per germline, CDR1 SGHTA and CDR2 FQGNSA. The junction had 11 bases not matched to a gene; V was cut back by 3 bases and J by 5 bases. The CDR3 sequence is CASSFPGGLAGGRETQYF. The CDR3 coding sequence is TGTGCCAGCAGCTTCCCTGGAGGACTAGCGGGGGGAAGGGAGACCCAGTACTTC.